The clone carrying this T cell receptor (beta chain) showed up many times. Germline values: CDR1 SNHLY, CDR2 FYNNEI. Trimming removed 4 bases from V and 7 bases from J, with 10 bases in between. This CDR3 region has 12 residues. Researchers attached unique molecular identifiers to individual cDNA molecules. TCRdb re-called the 5' RACE reads with MiXCR, one entry per CDR3 protein. The profile shows about 33,000 distinct CDR3 sequences, about 4.7% of them singletons. These data originate in a study of early T cells in non-severe SARS-CoV-2 infection. This sequence joins TRBV2 and TRBJ1-2; weak D call: TRBD1 (6 bases). The sequenced material came from whole blood. The sequence came from an adult who was a healthcare worker with PCR-confirmed SARS-CoV-2 infection or an uninfected control (not recorded which). CDR3 loop: CASSVLQGGYTF. The CDR3 nucleotides read TGTGCCAGCAGTGTATTACAGGGTGGCTACACCTTC.